This T cell receptor beta chain is from a study of cytomegalovirus exposure and HLA in healthy donors (dated by TCRdb to about 2017). Regarding the research as a whole: According to a later analysis, one platform produced both the 110 or so validation repertoires and the 670 or so repertoires of the first cohort. High-throughput TCR immunosequencing, statistical association of individual TCRs with disease status, and machine learning were combined to predict cytomegalovirus infection status. Besides the first cohort of more than 650 subjects, a separate validation cohort made up of some 110 different subjects was used. The aim of the study was to test whether cataloging public T cell receptors could identify signatures of past pathogen exposure. Points the paper makes about the study in general: According to the authors, the approach could potentially be generalized to other disease states and immunological phenotypes. While some public TCRs were present in many individuals, most TCR sequences turned up only very rarely across donors. In the study, around 150 TCR beta chains were listed as associated with cytomegalovirus. The validation cohort had no HLA typing available for a later analysis, so co-occurrence within that cohort was assessed over all 120 or so repertoires. Subsequent analysis determined that TCRs grouped into clusters in the first cohort also showed a tendency toward co-occurrence across the 120 or so validation repertoires, and 85% to 95% of cluster scores exceeded 0. A few of the identified cytomegalovirus-associated TCR beta chains were confirmed in vitro to be specific for cytomegalovirus antigens. In both the original and validation cohorts, the classifier was reported to diagnose cytomegalovirus status with high specificity and sensitivity.

The donors belonged to the validation cohort of under 150 subjects, which was separate from the 666-subject first cohort. The CDR3 runs 11 amino acids, cysteine and phenylalanine included. Only CDR3 DNA remains: 33 bases, in frame from the first base. At the junction V is shortened by 4 bases and J by 5 bases, with 6 bases in between. According to the germline V gene (reference sequence), CDR1 reads DFQATT and CDR2 reads SNEGSKA. Library generation was performed with the immunoSEQ multiplex PCR assay. Per the source publication's procedure: A statistical classification framework was built for diagnosing cytomegalovirus status from the catalog of TCR beta chain sequences. As stored in TCRdb, this immuneACCESS dataset retains in-frame rearrangements with V and J assigned. A fraction of the clones does not appear; measured against another copy, unresolved V genes explain less than half of the discrepancy, and the remainder lacks a known reason. Clone size and the V and J calls come from that table; the DNA yielded D and trimming. The sample records around 62,000 clones, about 89% of which are singletons. Approximately 1.7% of the sample belongs to the ten largest clones.

With respect to this clone: Its antigen is currently not known. Base qualities are not provided; no much larger clone lies one nucleotide away.

The rearrangement combines TRBV20-1 with TRBJ2-1, with the D gene call left open. The sequence came from a woman between 18 and 29 years old in good health and CMV-seronegative. Sequences were obtained from PBMCs. The encoded CDR3 is CSAIRDNEQFF. In nucleotide form, the sequence is TGCAGTGCTATCCGGGACAATGAGCAGTTCTTC.